This T cell receptor beta chain was recovered during a study of T cells after posttransplantation cyclophosphamide. Study-wide results and caveats: Recipient CMV seropositivity and CMV reactivation strongly tracked TRB clonality.

In the case of this clone: Its specificity is unknown.

From germline, CDR1 is MNHEY and CDR2 SMNVEV (reference sequence). J lost 4 bases, V lost 2 bases, and 14 bases had no gene match. This CDR3 spans 17 amino acids. Clones were read by immunoSEQ multiplex PCR, and TCRdb kept only the in-frame ones, dropping some. The sample yields around 8,000 clones, without any singletons. A marrow graft followed busulfan-fludarabine conditioning, with cyclophosphamide on days +3 and +4. This sequence was found in a female patient aged 45-65 years who received an allogeneic stem cell transplant from a related donor, was CMV-positive, and had no GVHD. The graft donor may have contributed some T cells. The material was PBMCs, obtained after allogeneic stem cell transplant with posttransplant cyclophosphamide. The V gene is TRBV27, the J gene TRBJ2-7, with 7 bases that match TRBD2. The CDR3 coding sequence is TGTGCCAGCAGTTTAATCGGTGGGCGGACTAGGTGGTACGAGCAGTACTTC. It is translated as CASSLIGGRTRWYEQYF.